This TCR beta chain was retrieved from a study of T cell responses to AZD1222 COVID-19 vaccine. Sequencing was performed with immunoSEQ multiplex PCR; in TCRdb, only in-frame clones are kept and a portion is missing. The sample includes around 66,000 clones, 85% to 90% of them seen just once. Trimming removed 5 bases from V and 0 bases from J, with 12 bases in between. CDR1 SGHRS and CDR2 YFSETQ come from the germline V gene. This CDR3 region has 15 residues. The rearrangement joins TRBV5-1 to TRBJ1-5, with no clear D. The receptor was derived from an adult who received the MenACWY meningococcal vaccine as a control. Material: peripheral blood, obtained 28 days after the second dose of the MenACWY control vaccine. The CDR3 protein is CASSPEGYSNQPQHF. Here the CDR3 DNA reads TGCGCCAGCAGTCCCGAAGGGTATAGCAATCAGCCCCAGCATTTT. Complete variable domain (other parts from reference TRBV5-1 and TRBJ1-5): KAGVTQTPRYLIKTRGQQVTLSCSPISGHRSVSWYQQTPGQGLQFLFEYFSETQRNKGNFPGRFSGRQFSNSRSEMNVSTLELGDSALYLCASSPEGYSNQPQHFGDGTRLSIL.